These T cell receptor beta chains were read from a single sample in a study of PD-1 blockade in classical Hodgkin lymphoma. Clones were sequenced by immunoSEQ multiplex PCR, and TCRdb holds only the in-frame ones, with some missing. In the table there are 57,000 or so clones, 87% of which are singletons. This specimen was peripheral blood mononuclear cells (PBMCs), taken before the fourth cycle of nivolumab. The source of these receptors is a human donor with classical Hodgkin lymphoma. Both conserved end residues are part of each CDR3. Each record gives: clone size, V gene, J gene, CDR3 length, D gene, CDR3 DNA, CDR3 protein. A D gene is named only where the DNA matches it firmly. Clone size is not always given. Where it is, it says once, few, many or a class for expanded clones.

-,TRBV9,TRBJ2-5,14,TRBD1,TGTGCCAGCAGCGAGACAGGGGCGGTGGAGACCCAGTACTTC,CASSETGAVETQYF
once,TRBV23-1,TRBJ1-4,17,-,TGCGCCAGCAGTCAATCAAACGACGGGACCTTAGCCGAAAAACTGTTTTTT,CASSQSNDGTLAEKLFF
-,TRBV9,TRBJ1-1,12,-,TGTGCCAGCAGCGTCGTCAACACTGAAGCTTTCTTT,CASSVVNTEAFF
-,TRBV11-2,TRBJ1-3,19,-,TGTGCCAGCAGCTTAGGCCCCCTTCGAGGACAAGACTCTGGAAACACCATATATTTT,CASSLGPLRGQDSGNTIYF
-,TRBV5-1,TRBJ2-5,16,TRBD2,TGCGCCAGCAGCCCCCAAGCCGGGGGGGCTTCAGAGACCCAGTACTTC,CASSPQAGGASETQYF
-,TRBV5-1,TRBJ1-6,16,-,TGCGCCAGCAGCCAGACAGGAACCACCTATAATTCACCCCTCCACTTT,CASSQTGTTYNSPLHF
-,TRBV5-5,TRBJ1-4,15,TRBD1,TGTGCCAGCAGCTTGGCTACAGGGGGCCATGAAAAACTGTTTTTT,CASSLATGGHEKLFF
-,TRBV5-1,TRBJ1-3,14,-,TGCGCCAGCAGTCAGCGGACGGATGGAAACACCATATATTTT,CASSQRTDGNTIYF
-,TRBV7-9,TRBJ2-5,15,TRBD2,TGTGCCAGCAGCCCAGGGACTACTTCAGGAGAGACCCAGTACTTC,CASSPGTTSGETQYF
-,TRBV19,TRBJ2-1,15,TRBD2,TGTGCCAGCGACCTGGGGCGGGGGGGTTACAATGAGCAGTTCTTC,CASDLGRGGYNEQFF
few,TRBV4-1,TRBJ2-7,17,TRBD1,TGCGCCAGCAGCCAAGCGGAGGGGGACAGGGGGTCTATAGGGCAGTACTTC,CASSQAEGDRGSIGQYF
once,TRBV2,TRBJ1-4,15,-,TGTGCCAGCAGTGAAATGCGTGTCGTTCGTGAAAAACTGTTTTTT,CASSEMRVVREKLFF
few,TRBV28,TRBJ2-3,15,-,TGTGCCAGCAGTCCAATTGGCGGATCCACAGATACGCAGTATTTT,CASSPIGGSTDTQYF
-,TRBV19,TRBJ1-2,13,TRBD1,TGTGCCAGTAGAACACAGGGGGTCTATGGCTACACCTTC,CASRTQGVYGYTF
once,TRBV27,TRBJ2-2,15,-,TGTGCCAGCAGTTTGATGGGGGGCTACACCGGGGAGCTGTTTTTT,CASSLMGGYTGELFF
-,TRBV19,TRBJ2-3,12,-,TGTGCCAGTAGTCCCCCAACAGGGACGCAGTATTTT,CASSPPTGTQYF
-,TRBV6-5,TRBJ1-1,15,-,TGTGCCAGCAGCCCCCCCGGGGGACTGAACACTGAAGCTTTCTTT,CASSPPGGLNTEAFF
-,TRBV7-6,TRBJ1-4,14,-,TGTGCCAGCAGCTTAGAGTCTGGGTTGGAAAAACTGTTTTTT,CASSLESGLEKLFF
-,TRBV5-4,TRBJ1-2,13,-,TGTGCCAGCAGCCCGGAGAGGGATTATGGCTACACCTTC,CASSPERDYGYTF
-,TRBV18,TRBJ2-3,17,TRBD1,TGTGCCAGCTCTACCAGGCATCGGACAGGGTCGGGAGATACGCAGTATTTT,CASSTRHRTGSGDTQYF
once,TRBV6-5,TRBJ2-5,13,-,TGTGCCAGCACTCTAAAAGATCGGGAGACCCAGTACTTC,CASTLKDRETQYF
-,TRBV10-3,TRBJ1-1,11,-,TGTGCCACACGGAGCCCCACTGAAGCTTTCTTT,CATRSPTEAFF
-,TRBV6-6,TRBJ1-6,12,-,TGTGCCAGCAGGGGGCCGATTTCACCCCTCCACTTT,CASRGPISPLHF
-,TRBV9,TRBJ2-7,15,-,TGTGCCAGCAGCGTCGGGGTTCGGTCGGTCTACGAGCAGTACTTC,CASSVGVRSVYEQYF
-,TRBV7-9,TRBJ2-3,13,-,TGTGCCAGCGGAGCGATTGGCACAGATACGCAGTATTTT,CASGAIGTDTQYF
-,TRBV6-5,TRBJ1-1,13,-,TGTGCCAGCAGAGGGAGACTTAACACTGAAGCTTTCTTT,CASRGRLNTEAFF
-,TRBV5-1,TRBJ1-1,14,TRBD1,TGCGCCAGCAGCTTCCAGGGGGCGCGTACTGAAGCTTTCTTT,CASSFQGARTEAFF
-,TRBV5-1,TRBJ1-2,16,-,TGCGCCAGCAGCCTCTCCCCGACCGGGAGCACCTATGGCTACACCTTC,CASSLSPTGSTYGYTF
-,TRBV29-1,TRBJ1-5,16,TRBD1,TGCAGCGTTGAAGGGAGGGGACAGGGGGTCAGACAGCCCCAGCATTTT,CSVEGRGQGVRQPQHF
once,TRBV6-6,TRBJ2-2,14,TRBD1,TGTGCCAGCACCAGGACAGGGGACACCGGGGAGCTGTTTTTT,CASTRTGDTGELFF
-,TRBV2,TRBJ2-7,12,TRBD2,TGTGCCAGTTTCGGACTAGCTGCCGAGCAGTACTTC,CASFGLAAEQYF
once,TRBV19,TRBJ1-3,15,-,TGTGCCAGTAGTATGTCTTGGACAGCTGGAAACACCATATATTTT,CASSMSWTAGNTIYF
few,TRBV7-9,TRBJ1-6,16,-,TGTGCCAGCAGCTCGCGGGGAGGAAGCTATAATTCACCCCTCCACTTT,CASSSRGGSYNSPLHF
-,TRBV6-1,TRBJ1-1,12,-,TGTGCCAGCAGTGAAGGGCGCCCTGAAGCTTTCTTT,CASSEGRPEAFF
-,TRBV5-6,TRBJ2-5,16,-,TGTGCCAGCAGCTTTCCGCGGGGACGCGGGGAAGAGACCCAGTACTTC,CASSFPRGRGEETQYF
-,TRBV9,TRBJ2-3,12,-,TGTGCCAGCAGCCCCCGAACAGATACGCAGTATTTT,CASSPRTDTQYF
-,TRBV5-1,TRBJ2-7,16,-,TGCGCCAGCAGCTTCTCGGTAGAAACTAGCTCCTACGAGCAGTACTTC,CASSFSVETSSYEQYF
-,TRBV5-1,TRBJ2-7,15,-,TGCGCCAGCAGCGCGATCCCGCTGGACCTCCACGAGCAGTACTTC,CASSAIPLDLHEQYF
-,TRBV7-6,TRBJ2-1,14,-,TGTGCCAGCAGCCAGCCTCCGCAAGTGGATGAGCAGTTCTTC,CASSQPPQVDEQFF
-,TRBV2,TRBJ1-1,14,-,TGTGCCAGCAGTGAGCAGGGGCCGAACACTGAAGCTTTCTTT,CASSEQGPNTEAFF
-,TRBV2,TRBJ1-5,13,-,TGTGCCAGCGGGGACGTGGGGAAACAGCCCCAGCATTTT,CASGDVGKQPQHF
-,TRBV5-1,TRBJ1-2,13,-,TGCGCCAGCAGCTTGCCGGACCCCTATGGCTACACCTTC,CASSLPDPYGYTF
few,TRBV7-8,TRBJ2-4,13,TRBD2,TGTGCCAGCAGCTCCGGACTAGAAAACATTCAGTACTTC,CASSSGLENIQYF
-,TRBV30,TRBJ1-5,13,-,TGTGCCTGGAGTGTACAGAGCAATCAGCCCCAGCATTTT,CAWSVQSNQPQHF
-,TRBV27,TRBJ2-3,11,-,TGTGCCACTAAAAGAGCAGATACGCAGTATTTT,CATKRADTQYF
-,TRBV6-5,TRBJ1-2,15,-,TGTGCCAGCAGTTACTCGGCCTTATCTAACTATGGCTACACCTTC,CASSYSALSNYGYTF